The 22 T cell receptor beta chains below come from one sample, sequenced in a study of liver allograft versus peripheral blood T cells. Across the study: Transplanted-liver and recipient peripheral blood T cell receptor repertoires were compared.

TCRdb re-derived calls from the reads in MiXCR, one entry per CDR3 protein. The profile covers about 8,400 distinct CDR3 sequences, with around 19% appearing a single time and approximately 25% taken by the ten largest. The origin of the receptors is a human patient who had a liver transplant. A share of the T cells may be of graft donor origin.

By sample fraction, this clonotype is medium-sized. J is TRBJ1-2 and V is TRBV16; 8 nucleotides agree with TRBD1. Per germline, CDR1 KGHSY and CDR2 FQNENV. CDR3 length equals 15 residues. V lost 4 bases, J lost 5 bases, and 9 bases stayed unmatched. The CDR3 sequence: CASSPPGQAIYGYTF. The CDR3 DNA reads TGTGCCAGCAGCCCTCCGGGACAGGCGATTTATGGCTACACCTTC. Full variable domain (remainder filled in from reference TRBV16 and TRBJ1-2): GEEVAQTPKHLVRGEGQKAKLYCAPIKGHSYVFWYQQVLKNEFKFLISFQNENVFDETGMPKERFSAKCLPNSPCSLEIQATKLEDSAVYFCASSPPGQAIYGYTFGSGTRLTVV.

By share, this clonotype counts as medium-sized. The genes are TRBV16 and TRBJ1-2; TRBD1 might be the D (5 bases). The germline V and J ends were trimmed by 2 bases and 6 bases, with 16 bases remaining between them. The germline V gene has CDR1 KGHSY and CDR2 FQNENV. This CDR3 is 15 amino acids long. The CDR3 nucleotides are TGTGCCAGCAGCCAAAGGTATACAGGCATCAATGGCTACACCTTC. Protein sequence: CASSQRYTGINGYTF.

The chain has TRBV20-1 and TRBJ1-5, with D possibly matching TRBD1 (6 bases). V was pared by 6 bases and J by 2 bases, with 14 bases between. The CDR3 sequence is 14 residues long. Germline V lookup: CDR1 DFQATT, CDR2 SNEGSKA (reference sequence). The CDR3 DNA reads TGCAGTGCCAAGAGTCCAGGGGGCAATCAGCCCCAGCATTTT. Its protein is CSAKSPGGNQPQHF.

This clonotype was picked up many times. V is TRBV27 and J is TRBJ1-6, with D tentatively TRBD1 (6 bases). Trimming removed 5 bases at V and 9 bases at J, with 23 bases between. CDR3 size: 17 residues. Germline assignment: CDR1 MNHEY and CDR2 SMNVEV (reference sequence). The CDR3 DNA reads as TGTGCCAGCAGTGACCCCATTGAGGGGGGGGCTCGTTCACCCCTCCACTTT. This sequence encodes CASSDPIEGGARSPLHF.

The chain combines TRBV7-9 with TRBJ1-4; D is unclear. With 4 bases removed from V and 0 bases from J, the gap between germline ends came to 9 bases. CDR1 and CDR2 (germline): SEHNR, FQNEAQ (reference sequence). CDR3 length equals 15 residues. CDR3 nucleotide sequence: TGTGCCAGCAGCTCCCCGCACCCAACTAATGAAAAACTGTTTTTT. Translation: CASSSPHPTNEKLFF.

This clonotype was detected ten times or more. The chain employs TRBV27 and TRBJ1-1; D may be TRBD1 (6 bases). Trimming took 9 bases from V and 3 from J, leaving 17 bases between them. Germline V CDR1 and CDR2: MNHEY, SMNVEV (reference sequence). This CDR3 has 14 residues. CDR3 amino acids: CASLQGGQDTEAFF. The CDR3 DNA is TGTGCCAGTCTTCAAGGGGGGCAAGACACTGAAGCTTTCTTT.

This clonotype qualifies as medium-sized. The V gene is TRBV5-6, the J gene TRBJ1-1; D gene unclear. Trimming cost V 4 bases and J 0 bases, with 13 bases left between them. The germline V gene encodes CDR1 SGHDT and CDR2 YYEEEE. There are 15 residues in the CDR3. CDR3 sequence: CASSLRRMMNTEAFF. The CDR3 DNA follows: TGTGCCAGCAGCCTCAGGAGGATGATGAACACTGAAGCTTTCTTT.

By its share, this clonotype is medium-sized. The V call is TRBV6-6, the J call TRBJ1-2; D not certain. CDR3 length: 13 residues. Trimming pared 6 bases from V and 5 bases from J, leaving 13 bases between. Germline values: CDR1 MNHNY, CDR2 SVGAGI (reference sequence). This chain's CDR3 is CASRDRPFYGYTF. The CDR3 coding sequence is TGTGCCAGCAGGGACCGGCCTTTTTATGGCTACACCTTC.

The rearrangement joins TRBV7-9 to TRBJ2-1, with D possibly being TRBD1 or TRBD2 (5 bases each). Trimming left V 5 bases short and J 6 bases short, with 11 bases between. The CDR3 contains 13 residues. CDR1 is SEHNR and CDR2 is FQNEAQ in the germline V gene (reference sequence). The CDR3 protein is CASSRGTTNEQFF. The CDR3 nucleotides read TGTGCCAGCAGCCGAGGGACCACCAATGAGCAGTTCTTC. Full variable domain (missing parts from reference TRBV7-9 and TRBJ2-1): DTGVSQNPRHKITKRGQNVTFRCDPISEHNRLYWYRQTLGQGPEFLTYFQNEAQLEKSRLLSDRFSAERPKGSFSTLEIQRTEQGDSAMYLCASSRGTTNEQFFGPGTRLTVL.

This clonotype was observed a handful of times. The V and J genes are TRBV5-4 and TRBJ1-1; no definite D call. This CDR3 is built from 12 residues. V lost 0 bases and J 4 bases, leaving 4 bases between the germline ends. Germline V lookup: CDR1 SGHNT, CDR2 YYREEE (reference sequence). The CDR3 DNA is TGTGCCAGCAGCTTGGTTTCCACTGAAGCTTTCTTT. Translation: CASSLVSTEAFF.

Only a few counts were recorded for this clonotype. The chain combines TRBV25-1 with TRBJ1-2, with 8 positions matching TRBD1. V shed 3 bases and J 4 bases; nucleotides not matched to a gene: 7. Germline-derived CDR1 and CDR2 are MGHDK and SYGVNS. CDR3 length equals 15 residues. In DNA, the CDR3 is TGTGCCAGCAGTGAGGGGTTAGACAGGGGCTATGGCTACACCTTC. Translated, it gives CASSEGLDRGYGYTF.

This clonotype showed up many times. V gene TRBV27 combines with J gene TRBJ1-5; unclear D gene. Looked up from germline, CDR1 is MNHEY and CDR2 is SMNVEV (reference sequence). The CDR3 runs 15 residues. V was trimmed by 6 bases and J by 2 bases, leaving 14 bases between them. The CDR3: CASSPLGYGNQPQHF. The CDR3 DNA reads TGTGCCAGCAGCCCACTAGGGTATGGCAATCAGCCCCAGCATTTT.

By sample share, this clonotype is medium-sized. This chain links TRBV14 with TRBJ1-1, with D unresolved. V gave up 5 bases and J gave up 2 bases, with 9 bases separating them. The germline CDR1 and CDR2 sequences are SGHDN and FVKESK. The length of the CDR3 is 13 residues. The CDR3 DNA sequence: TGTGCCAGCAGCTATTTCGGCAACACTGAAGCTTTCTTT. Amino acid sequence: CASSYFGNTEAFF. Full variable domain (remainder filled in from reference TRBV14 and TRBJ1-1): EAGVTQFPSHSVIEKGQTVTLRCDPISGHDNLYWYRRVMGKEIKFLLHFVKESKQDESGMPNNRFLAERTGGTYSTLKVQPAELEDSGVYFCASSYFGNTEAFFGQGTRLTVV.

In this sample, this clonotype turned up many times. The V gene is TRBV7-9, the J gene TRBJ1-1; D remains unclear. This CDR3 spans 15 amino acids. The V gene lost 1 base and the J gene lost 0 bases, with 9 bases spanning the gap. The germline V gene encodes CDR1 SEHNR and CDR2 FQNEAQ (reference sequence). CDR3 sequence (DNA): TGTGCCAGCAGCTTAGAAGTACTTATGAACACTGAAGCTTTCTTT. It codes for CASSLEVLMNTEAFF.

This clonotype has just a few counts. The V call is TRBV6-2 or TRBV6-3, the J call TRBJ1-5, with unresolved D. This CDR3 is built from 15 residues. Germline loops: CDR1 MNHEY, CDR2 SVGEGT. V was pared by 2 bases and J by 0 bases, with 8 bases between. The CDR3 bases are TGTGCCAGCAGTTACGAGCAGCTTAGCAATCAGCCCCAGCATTTT. Protein: CASSYEQLSNQPQHF.

The gene calls are TRBV6-1 and TRBJ1-5, with TRBD1 as a possible D gene (5 bases). The CDR3 totals 16 residues. Looked up from germline, CDR1 is MNHNS and CDR2 is SASEGT. Trimming took 1 base from V and 7 from J, leaving 17 bases between them. CDR3 amino acids: CASSEGGRWRDQPQHF. The CDR3 nucleotides are TGTGCCAGCAGTGAAGGGGGCAGGTGGAGGGACCAGCCCCAGCATTTT.

The V and J genes are TRBV6-1 and TRBJ1-4; no reliable D call. The germline V and J ends were trimmed by 2 bases and 5 bases, with 15 bases remaining between them. From germline, CDR1 is MNHNS and CDR2 SASEGT. This CDR3 contains 16 residues. This CDR3 is CASSEPQEVLNEKLFF. CDR3 in DNA: TGTGCCAGCAGTGAACCCCAGGAGGTCCTGAATGAAAAACTGTTTTTT.

This clonotype has just a few counts. This chain links TRBV20-1 with TRBJ1-2, with a tentative D call TRBD1 (6 bases). The CDR3 spans 14 residues. Germline CDR1 DFQATT, CDR2 SNEGSKA (reference sequence). Trimming took 0 bases from V and 8 from J, leaving 16 bases between them. The CDR3 spells CSARDLGQGNGYTF. The CDR3 DNA sequence: TGCAGTGCTAGAGATTTAGGGCAGGGGAACGGCTACACCTTC.

This clonotype appeared many times. This chain joins TRBV10-3 and TRBJ1-3; TRBD1 matches 10 bases. J was trimmed by 2 bases and V by 11 bases; bases with no gene match: 6. CDR3 length: 14 amino acids. Germline assignment: CDR1 ENHRY and CDR2 SYGVKD. The CDR3 nucleotides are TGTGCCGGAAGGACAGGGGGTACTGGAAACACCATATATTTT. Its translation is CAGRTGGTGNTIYF.

This clonotype was found many times. The chain joins TRBV6-6 to TRBJ2-7; D gene unclear. CDR1 and CDR2 from the germline V gene are MNHNY and SVGAGI (reference sequence). Trimming removed 4 bases at V and 4 bases at J, with 5 bases between. The CDR3 consists of 11 residues. CDR3 nucleotide sequence: TGTGCCAGCAGTTTTCGGTACGAGCAGTACTTC. This sequence encodes CASSFRYEQYF.

The V gene is TRBV7-9, the J gene TRBJ2-7, with D uncertain. The V end lost 4 bases, the J end lost 0 bases, and 4 bases lay between the germline ends. The CDR3 sequence is 12 residues long. Germline V gene sequence: CDR1 SEHNR, CDR2 FQNEAQ (reference sequence). CDR3 protein: CASSSISYEQYF. CDR3 nucleotide sequence: TGTGCCAGCAGCTCCATCTCCTACGAGCAGTACTTC.

This clonotype ranks as medium-sized. The gene calls are TRBV27 and TRBJ1-2; D call uncertain. V dropped 7 bases and J dropped 0 bases, with 18 bases sitting between them. The germline V gene has CDR1 MNHEY and CDR2 SMNVEV (reference sequence). CDR3 length: 16 residues. The CDR3: CASTIPSGGPNYGYTF. CDR3 bases: TGTGCCAGCACTATTCCGAGTGGAGGCCCTAACTATGGCTACACCTTC.